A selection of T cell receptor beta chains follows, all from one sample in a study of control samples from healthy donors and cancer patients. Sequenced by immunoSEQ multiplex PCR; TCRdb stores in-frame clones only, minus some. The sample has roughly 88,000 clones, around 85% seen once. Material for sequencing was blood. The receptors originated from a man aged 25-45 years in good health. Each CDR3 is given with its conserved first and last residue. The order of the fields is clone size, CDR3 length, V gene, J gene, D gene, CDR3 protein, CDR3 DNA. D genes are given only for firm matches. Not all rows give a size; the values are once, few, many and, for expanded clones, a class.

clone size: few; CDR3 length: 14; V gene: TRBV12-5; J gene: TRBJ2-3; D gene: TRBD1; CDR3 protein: CASGSGQVTDTQYF; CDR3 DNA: TGTGCTAGTGGGTCTGGACAGGTGACAGATACGCAGTATTTT
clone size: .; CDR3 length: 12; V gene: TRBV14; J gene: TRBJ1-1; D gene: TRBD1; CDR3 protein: CASSQLGQGAFF; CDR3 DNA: TGTGCCAGCAGCCAGTTAGGACAGGGAGCTTTCTTT
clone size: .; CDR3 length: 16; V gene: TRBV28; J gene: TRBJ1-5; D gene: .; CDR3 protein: CASSSGRANSNQPQHF; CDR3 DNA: TGTGCCAGCAGTTCAGGCAGGGCAAATAGCAATCAGCCCCAGCATTTT
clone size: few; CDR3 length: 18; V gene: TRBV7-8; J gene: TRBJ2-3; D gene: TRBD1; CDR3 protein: CASSLMLPTGQGTHTQYF; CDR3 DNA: TGTGCCAGCAGCTTAATGTTACCAACGGGACAGGGGACGCATACGCAGTATTTT
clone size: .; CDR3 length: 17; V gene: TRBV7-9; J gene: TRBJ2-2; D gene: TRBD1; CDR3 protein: CASSPLPGQGYTGELFF; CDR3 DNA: TGTGCCAGCAGCCCCTTGCCGGGACAGGGTTACACCGGGGAGCTGTTTTTT
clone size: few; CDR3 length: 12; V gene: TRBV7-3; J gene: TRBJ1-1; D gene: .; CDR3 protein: CASSLMSREAFF; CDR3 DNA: TGTGCCAGCAGCTTAATGTCCAGGGAAGCTTTCTTT
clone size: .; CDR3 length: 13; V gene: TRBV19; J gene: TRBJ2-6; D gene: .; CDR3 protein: CASRVRGANVLTF; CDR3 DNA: TGTGCCAGTAGGGTTCGGGGGGCCAACGTCCTGACTTTC
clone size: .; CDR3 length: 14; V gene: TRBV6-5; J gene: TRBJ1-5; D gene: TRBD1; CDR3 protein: CASRDRGSNQPQHF; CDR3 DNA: TGTGCCAGCAGAGACAGGGGGAGCAATCAGCCCCAGCATTTT
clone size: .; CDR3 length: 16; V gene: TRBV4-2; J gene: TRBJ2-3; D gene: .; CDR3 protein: CASSQIRTLGTDTQYF; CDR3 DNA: TGTGCCAGCAGCCAAATCCGGACACTGGGAACAGATACGCAGTATTTT
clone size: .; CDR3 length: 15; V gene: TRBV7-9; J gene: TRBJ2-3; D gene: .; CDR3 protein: CASSFQGTSTDTQYF; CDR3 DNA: TGTGCCAGCAGCTTCCAGGGGACTAGCACAGATACGCAGTATTTT
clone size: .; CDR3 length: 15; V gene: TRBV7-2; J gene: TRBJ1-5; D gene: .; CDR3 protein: CASSFQSPSLQPQHF; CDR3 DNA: TGTGCCAGCAGCTTTCAGTCACCGTCTCTTCAGCCCCAGCATTTT
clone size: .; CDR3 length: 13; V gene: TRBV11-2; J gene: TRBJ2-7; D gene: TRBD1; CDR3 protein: CASSPGQGPEQYF; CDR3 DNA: TGTGCCAGCAGCCCCGGACAGGGGCCCGAGCAGTACTTC
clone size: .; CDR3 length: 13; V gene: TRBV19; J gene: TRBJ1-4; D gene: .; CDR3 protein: CASSTTHLGKLFF; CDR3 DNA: TGTGCCAGTAGTACCACTCATTTGGGGAAACTGTTTTTT
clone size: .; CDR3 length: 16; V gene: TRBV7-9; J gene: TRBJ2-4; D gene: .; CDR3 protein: CASSPPGGLAKNIQYF; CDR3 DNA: TGTGCCAGCAGCCCCCCTGGTGGTCTAGCCAAAAACATTCAGTACTTC
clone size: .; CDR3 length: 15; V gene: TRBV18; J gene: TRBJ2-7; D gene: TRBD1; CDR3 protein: CASSRPGQGVYEQYF; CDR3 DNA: TGTGCCAGCTCACGCCCGGGACAGGGGGTCTACGAGCAGTACTTC
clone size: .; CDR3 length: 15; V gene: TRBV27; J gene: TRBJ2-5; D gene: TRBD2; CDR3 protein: CASSTGTSGPGTQYF; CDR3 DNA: TGTGCCAGCAGTACTGGGACTAGCGGTCCGGGGACCCAGTACTTC
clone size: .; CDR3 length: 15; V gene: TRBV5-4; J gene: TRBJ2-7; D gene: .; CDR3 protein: CAATRFGAGYYEQYF; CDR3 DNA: TGTGCCGCGACGAGGTTCGGCGCGGGGTACTACGAGCAGTACTTC
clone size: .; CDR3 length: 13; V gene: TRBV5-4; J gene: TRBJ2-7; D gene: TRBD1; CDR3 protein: CASRRTGSYEQYF; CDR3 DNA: TGTGCCAGCAGACGGACAGGTTCCTACGAGCAGTACTTC
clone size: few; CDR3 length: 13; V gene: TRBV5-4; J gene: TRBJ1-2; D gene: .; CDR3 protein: CASSLDNVGGYTF; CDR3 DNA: TGTGCCAGCAGCTTGGACAACGTCGGTGGCTACACCTTC
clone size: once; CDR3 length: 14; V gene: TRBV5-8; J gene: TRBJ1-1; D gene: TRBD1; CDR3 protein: CASSRGQGATEAFF; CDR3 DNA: TGTGCCAGCAGCCGGGGACAGGGGGCAACTGAAGCTTTCTTT
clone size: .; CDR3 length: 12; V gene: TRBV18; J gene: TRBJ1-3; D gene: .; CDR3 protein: CASSPKGNTIYF; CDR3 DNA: TGTGCCAGCTCACCTAAGGGAAACACCATATATTTT
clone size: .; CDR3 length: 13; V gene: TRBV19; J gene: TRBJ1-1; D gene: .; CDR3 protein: CASTPGTVTEAFF; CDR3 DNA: TGTGCCAGTACCCCTGGGACTGTCACTGAAGCTTTCTTT
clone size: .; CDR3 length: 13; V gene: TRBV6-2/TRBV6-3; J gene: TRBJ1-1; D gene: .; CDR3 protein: CASSGQWNTEAFF; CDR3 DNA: TGTGCCAGCAGTGGACAGTGGAACACTGAAGCTTTCTTT
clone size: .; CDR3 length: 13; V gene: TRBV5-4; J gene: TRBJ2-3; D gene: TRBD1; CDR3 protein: CASSWTGVDTQYF; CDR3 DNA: TGTGCCAGCAGCTGGACAGGGGTGGATACGCAGTATTTT
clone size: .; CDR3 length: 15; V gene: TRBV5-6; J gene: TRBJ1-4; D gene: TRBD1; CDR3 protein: CASSPRTGRGEKLFF; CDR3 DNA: TGTGCCAGCAGCCCCAGGACAGGGAGGGGCGAAAAACTGTTTTTT
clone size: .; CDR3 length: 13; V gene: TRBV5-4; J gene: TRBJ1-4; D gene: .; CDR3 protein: CASSLDNNEKLFF; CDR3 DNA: TGTGCCAGCAGCCTCGACAACAATGAAAAACTGTTTTTT
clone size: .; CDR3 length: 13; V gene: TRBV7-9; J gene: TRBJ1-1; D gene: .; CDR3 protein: CASTQSGAAEAFF; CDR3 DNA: TGTGCCAGCACCCAGTCGGGGGCCGCTGAAGCTTTCTTT
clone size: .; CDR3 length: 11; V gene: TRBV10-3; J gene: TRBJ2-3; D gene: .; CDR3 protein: CAISESDTQYF; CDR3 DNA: TGTGCCATCAGTGAATCAGATACGCAGTATTTT
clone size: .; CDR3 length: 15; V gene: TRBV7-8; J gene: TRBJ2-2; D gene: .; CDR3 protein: CASSSGTPNTGELFF; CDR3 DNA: TGTGCCAGCAGCTCCGGGACCCCAAACACCGGGGAGCTGTTTTTT
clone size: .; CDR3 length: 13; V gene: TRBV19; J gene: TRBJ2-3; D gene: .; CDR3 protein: CASSIGRGDTQYF; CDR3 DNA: TGTGCCAGTAGTATAGGTAGGGGGGATACGCAGTATTTT
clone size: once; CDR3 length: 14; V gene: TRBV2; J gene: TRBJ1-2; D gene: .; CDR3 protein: CASSSLRGARGYTF; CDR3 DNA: TGTGCCAGCAGTTCCCTGAGAGGGGCCAGAGGCTACACCTTC
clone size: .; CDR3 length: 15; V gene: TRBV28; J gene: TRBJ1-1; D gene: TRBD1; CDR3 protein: CASSHLDRVNTEAFF; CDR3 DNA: TGTGCCAGCAGTCATCTGGACAGGGTAAACACTGAAGCTTTCTTT
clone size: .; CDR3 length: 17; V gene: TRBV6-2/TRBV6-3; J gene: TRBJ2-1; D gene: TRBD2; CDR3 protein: CASSYSNAGGRLNEQFF; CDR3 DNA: TGTGCCAGCAGTTACTCGAATGCGGGGGGGAGATTAAATGAGCAGTTCTTC
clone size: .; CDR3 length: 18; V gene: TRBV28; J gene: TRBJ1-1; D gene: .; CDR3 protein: CASSLGTTGWVGSTEAFF; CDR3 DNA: TGTGCCAGCAGTTTGGGCACGACAGGATGGGTGGGTAGCACTGAAGCTTTCTTT
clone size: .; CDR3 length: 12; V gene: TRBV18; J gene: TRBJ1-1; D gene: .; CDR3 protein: CASSPEDTEAFF; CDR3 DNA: TGTGCCAGCTCACCGGAGGACACTGAAGCTTTCTTT
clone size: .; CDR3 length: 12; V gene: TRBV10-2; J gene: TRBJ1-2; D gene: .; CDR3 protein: CASSEGNYGYTF; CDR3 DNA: TGCGCCAGCTCGGAAGGGAACTATGGCTACACCTTC
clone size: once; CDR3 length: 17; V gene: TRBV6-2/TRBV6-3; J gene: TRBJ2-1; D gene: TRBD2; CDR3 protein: CASSYSLAGGFYNEQFF; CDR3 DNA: TGTGCCAGCAGTTACTCGCTAGCGGGGGGGTTTTACAATGAGCAGTTCTTC
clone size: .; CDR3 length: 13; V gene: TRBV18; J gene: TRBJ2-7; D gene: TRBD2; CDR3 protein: CASSRGAGDEQYF; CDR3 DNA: TGTGCCAGCTCGCGAGGCGCGGGGGACGAGCAGTACTTC
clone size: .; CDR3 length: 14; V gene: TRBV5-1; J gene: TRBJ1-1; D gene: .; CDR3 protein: CASSLETGNTEAFF; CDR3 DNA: TGCGCCAGCAGCTTGGAGACGGGGAACACTGAAGCTTTCTTT
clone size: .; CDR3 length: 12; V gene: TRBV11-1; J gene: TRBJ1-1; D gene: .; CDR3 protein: CASSVRYAEAFF; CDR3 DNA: TGTGCCAGCAGCGTGAGATACGCTGAAGCTTTCTTT
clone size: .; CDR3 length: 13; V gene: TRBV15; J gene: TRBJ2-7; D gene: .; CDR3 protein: CATSRDRGYEQYF; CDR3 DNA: TGTGCCACCAGCAGAGATCGGGGCTACGAGCAGTACTTC
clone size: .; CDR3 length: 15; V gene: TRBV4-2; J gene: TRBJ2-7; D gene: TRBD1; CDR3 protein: CASSQGGQSSYEQYF; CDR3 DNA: TGTGCCAGCAGCCAAGGGGGACAGAGCTCCTACGAGCAGTACTTC
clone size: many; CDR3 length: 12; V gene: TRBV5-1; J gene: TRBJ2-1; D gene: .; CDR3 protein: CASSPDSPAMFF; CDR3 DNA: TGCGCCAGCAGCCCGGACAGCCCCGCCATGTTCTTC
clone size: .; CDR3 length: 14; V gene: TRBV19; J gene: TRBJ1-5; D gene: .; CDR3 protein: CASSIQGQNQPQHF; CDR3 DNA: TGTGCCAGTAGTATCCAAGGGCAAAATCAGCCCCAGCATTTT
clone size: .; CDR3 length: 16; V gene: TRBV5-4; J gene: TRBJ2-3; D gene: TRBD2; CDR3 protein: CASSSLRTSKADTQYF; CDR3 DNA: TGTGCCAGCAGCTCCCTTCGGACTAGCAAGGCTGATACGCAGTATTTT
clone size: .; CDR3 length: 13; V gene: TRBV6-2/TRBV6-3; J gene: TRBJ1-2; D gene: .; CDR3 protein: CASSPNLNYGYTF; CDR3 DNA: TGTGCCAGCAGCCCCAATCTAAACTATGGCTACACCTTC
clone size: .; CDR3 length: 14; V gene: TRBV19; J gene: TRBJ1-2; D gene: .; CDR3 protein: CASSRAVGNYGYTF; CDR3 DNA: TGTGCCAGTAGTAGGGCTGTGGGGAACTATGGCTACACCTTC
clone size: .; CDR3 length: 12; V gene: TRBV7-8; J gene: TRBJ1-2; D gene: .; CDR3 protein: CASSLGVSGYTF; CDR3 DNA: TGTGCCAGCAGCTTAGGGGTTTCTGGCTACACCTTC
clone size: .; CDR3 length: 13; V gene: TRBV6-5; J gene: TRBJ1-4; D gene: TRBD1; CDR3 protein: CASSSDRPEKLFF; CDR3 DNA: TGTGCCAGCAGCTCGGACAGGCCCGAAAAACTGTTTTTT
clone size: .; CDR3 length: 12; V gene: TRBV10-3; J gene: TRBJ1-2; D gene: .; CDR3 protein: CAISEDIYGYTF; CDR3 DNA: TGTGCCATCAGTGAGGACATCTATGGCTACACCTTC
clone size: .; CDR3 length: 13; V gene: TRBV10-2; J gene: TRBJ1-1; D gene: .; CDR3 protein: CASSEAGNTEAFF; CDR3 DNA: TGCGCCAGCAGTGAAGCGGGGAACACTGAAGCTTTCTTT
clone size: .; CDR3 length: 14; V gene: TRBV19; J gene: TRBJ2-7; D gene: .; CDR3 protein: CASSTVKDSYEQYF; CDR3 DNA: TGTGCCAGTAGTACCGTTAAGGACTCCTACGAGCAGTACTTC
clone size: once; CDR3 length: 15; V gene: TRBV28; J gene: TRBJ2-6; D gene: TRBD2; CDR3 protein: CASNPAGSGANVLTF; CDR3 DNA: TGTGCCAGCAATCCAGCGGGGTCTGGGGCCAACGTCCTGACTTTC
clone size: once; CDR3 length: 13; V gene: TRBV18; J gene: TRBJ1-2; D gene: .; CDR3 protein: CASSPGGGYGYTF; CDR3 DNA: TGTGCCAGCTCACCGGGAGGGGGCTATGGCTACACCTTC
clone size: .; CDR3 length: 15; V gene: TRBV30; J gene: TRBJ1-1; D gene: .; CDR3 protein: CAWSQSGPDRPKAFF; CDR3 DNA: TGTGCCTGGAGCCAATCCGGACCGGATCGGCCTAAAGCTTTCTTT
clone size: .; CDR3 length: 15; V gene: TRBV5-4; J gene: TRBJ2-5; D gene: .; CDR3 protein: CASSLDPGAGETQYF; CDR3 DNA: TGTGCCAGCAGCTTGGATCCAGGGGCGGGGGAGACCCAGTACTTC
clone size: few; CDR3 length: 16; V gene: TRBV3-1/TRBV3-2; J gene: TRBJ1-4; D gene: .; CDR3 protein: CASSQVLDGTNEKLFF; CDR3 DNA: TGTGCCAGCAGCCAAGTCCTCGACGGCACTAATGAAAAACTGTTTTTT
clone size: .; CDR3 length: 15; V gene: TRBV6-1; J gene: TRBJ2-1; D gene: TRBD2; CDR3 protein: CASSEASSGEMWQFF; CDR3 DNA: TGTGCCAGCAGTGAAGCGTCCAGCGGGGAGATGTGGCAGTTCTTC
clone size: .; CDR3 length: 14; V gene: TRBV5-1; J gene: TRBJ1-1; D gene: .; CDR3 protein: CASSLDHLNTEAFF; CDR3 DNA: TGCGCCAGCAGCTTGGACCATCTGAACACTGAAGCTTTCTTT
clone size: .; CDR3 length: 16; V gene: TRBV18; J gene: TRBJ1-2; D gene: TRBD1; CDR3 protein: CASSPEGTGRGYGYTF; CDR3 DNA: TGTGCCAGCTCACCAGAAGGGACAGGTCGTGGCTATGGCTACACCTTC